This T cell receptor (beta chain) was identified during a study of T cells after yellow fever vaccination. As for the study in general: Fractions containing few cells were prepared with SMART-Seq v4 Ultra Low Input. Study outcomes and limitations: By day 5 rather than day 15, the secondary response had peaked, though it was weaker. Clones that expanded after primary vaccination mostly reappeared after the booster (96% CD4, approximately 85% CD8).

CDR3 size: 12 residues. CDR1 is SGHVS and CDR2 is FQNEAQ in the germline V gene. V gave up 2 bases and J gave up 5 bases, with 7 bases separating them. This clonotype was seen many times. The antigen remains undetermined. They built TCR cDNA with 5'RACE template switching, a step that put in a universal primer site and UMIs. TCRdb re-called the 5' RACE reads with MiXCR, one entry per CDR3 protein. The data contain around 250,000 distinct CDR3 sequences, roughly 5.6% of them singletons. The source of this sequence is a man aged 18 to 35 who received the YFV17D yellow fever vaccine. The material sequenced was CD4+ T cells sorted from PBMCs, taken on the day of the yellow fever booster vaccination. This chain uses TRBV7-8 with TRBJ2-7; tentatively, D is TRBD1 (5 bases). This CDR3 is CASSLQGNEQYF. The CDR3 coding sequence is TGTGCCAGCAGCTTACAGGGCAACGAGCAGTACTTC.